Below, one T cell receptor (beta chain) is given with its context. This CDR3 has 15 amino acids. The V and J ends lost 4 bases and 2 bases respectively, with 12 bases between them. Germline CDR1 SGHDN, CDR2 FVKESK. In the original processing: By means of reference gene primer amplification, nucleated cell counts were estimated. Libraries were prepared by immunoSEQ multiplex PCR; TCRdb keeps only in-frame clonotypes and omits some of them. V and J calls and clone size are those listed in that table; D and trimming were worked out from the DNA. The sample includes about 220,000 clones, around 83% of them seen just once. This sample was included in a study of blood T cell repertoires in COVID-19. Study-wide background: Some COVID-19 samples were acute and others convalescent; all came from the United States, Italy and Spain. PBMCs, B-cell-depleted T cells, or T cells provided the cDNA or gDNA that made up the material.

This clonotype originated in a man aged 50 or older with active or convalescent COVID-19. The J gene is TRBJ1-5, the V gene TRBV14, with D perhaps matching TRBD1 (6 bases). The sequencing sample was made of peripheral blood. The CDR3 sequence is CASSPAGVGNQPQHF. In nucleotides, the CDR3 is TGTGCCAGCAGCCCAGCAGGGGTAGGCAATCAGCCCCAGCATTTT.